This passage covers 5 T cell receptor beta chains from one sample sequenced in a study of regulatory T cells in long-lasting Graves disease (dated by TCRdb to about 2021). In light of the paper, this sample's time point label describes: newly diagnosed GD, antithyroid drugs for less than 3 months. For both TCR sequencing and RNA sequencing, RNA was extracted from PBMCs using TRIzol. The protocol used for the library was multiplex PCR. TCRdb names Illumina HiSeq 4000 as the instrument used. iRepertoire HTBI primers and Arm-PCR amplification of CDR3 regions were used to construct TCR beta libraries. In-frame beta chains were kept once TCRdb had trimmed the public reads at Q25 with fastp and called clones with MiXCR. Identical CDR3 protein sequences are pooled into one entry, listed with their most common genes and DNA. Counted in this sample were hundreds of thousands of distinct CDR3 sequences; 15% to 19% of them appeared once. About 20% of the sample rests with the top ten.

The source material was peripheral blood mononuclear cells (PBMCs), sampled at new diagnosis, from a patient treated with antithyroid drugs. The receptor source for this set is a female donor with Graves disease.

The table lists this clonotype with many counts. The V gene is TRBV10-2, the J gene TRBJ2-7, with 9 bases matching TRBD2. Trimming cost V 11 bases and J 3 bases; bases outside gene matches: 29. CDR3 size: 20 residues. Germline V gene sequence: CDR1 WSHSY, CDR2 SAAADI. CDR3 sequence: CARRRPWTSESRLTLYEQYF. The CDR3 DNA is TGCGCCCGCCGGAGACCGTGGACTAGCGAGAGTCGGTTAACTCTCTACGAGCAGTACTTC.

This clonotype has at least ten counts. The chain recombines TRBV24-1 with TRBJ2-2; TRBD1 matches at 7 bases. The length of the CDR3 is 17 residues. V gave up 4 bases and J gave up 1 base; unmatched junction bases: 8. The germline gives CDR1 KGHDR, CDR2 SFDVKD. CDR3 amino acids: CATSDTEGQLNTGELFF. The DNA of the CDR3 is TGTGCCACCAGTGACACCGAGGGACAGCTGAACACCGGGGAGCTGTTTTTT.

The chain uses TRBV19 and TRBJ2-6; D is perhaps TRBD1 (5 bases). Germline CDR1 reads LNHDA; CDR2 reads SQIVND (reference sequence). The CDR3 covers 15 residues. V gave up 3 bases and J gave up 2 bases, with 8 bases separating them. The CDR3 region has the DNA TGTGCCAGTAGTATCCAGGGTCCTGGGGCCAACGTCCTGACTTTC. Translation: CASSIQGPGANVLTF.

This clonotype has at least ten counts. The rearrangement uses TRBV10-3 and TRBJ1-4; D unclear. The germline CDR1 and CDR2 sequences are ENHRY and SYGVKD. Trimming left V 10 bases short and J 8 bases short, with 20 bases between. CDR3 length: 14 amino acids. CDR3 in amino acids: CATKSWTEEEKLFF. DNA of the CDR3: TGTGCCACCAAATCATGGACTGAGGAGGAAAAACTGTTTTTT.

The sample holds many counts of this clonotype. The chain uses TRBV20-1 and TRBJ2-7; D could derive from TRBD1 or TRBD2 (5 bases each). V was shortened by 6 bases and J by 7 bases, with 19 bases between the two germline ends. Germline lookup yields CDR1 DFQATT and CDR2 SNEGSKA (reference sequence). The CDR3 covers 13 residues. CDR3 loop: CSAGDRGKREQYF. The CDR3 coding sequence is TGCAGTGCAGGCGACAGAGGGAAGAGGGAGCAGTACTTC.